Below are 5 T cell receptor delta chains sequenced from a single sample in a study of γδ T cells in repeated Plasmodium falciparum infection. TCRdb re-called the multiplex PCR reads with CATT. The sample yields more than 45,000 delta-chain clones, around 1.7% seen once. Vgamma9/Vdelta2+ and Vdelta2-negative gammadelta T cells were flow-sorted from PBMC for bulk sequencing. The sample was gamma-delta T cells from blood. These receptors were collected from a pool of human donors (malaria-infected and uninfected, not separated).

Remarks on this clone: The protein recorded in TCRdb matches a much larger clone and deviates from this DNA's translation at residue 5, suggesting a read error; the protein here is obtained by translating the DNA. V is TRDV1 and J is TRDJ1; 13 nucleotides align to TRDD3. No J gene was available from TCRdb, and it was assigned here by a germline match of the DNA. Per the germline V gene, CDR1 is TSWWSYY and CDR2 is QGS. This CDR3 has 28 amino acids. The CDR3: CALGKLSHGFLREPYWGIRRAYTDKLIF. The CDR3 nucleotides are TGTGCTCTTGGGAAACTTAGTCATGGGTTCCTAAGGGAGCCGTACTGGGGGATACGTAGGGCGTACACCGATAAACTCATCTTT.

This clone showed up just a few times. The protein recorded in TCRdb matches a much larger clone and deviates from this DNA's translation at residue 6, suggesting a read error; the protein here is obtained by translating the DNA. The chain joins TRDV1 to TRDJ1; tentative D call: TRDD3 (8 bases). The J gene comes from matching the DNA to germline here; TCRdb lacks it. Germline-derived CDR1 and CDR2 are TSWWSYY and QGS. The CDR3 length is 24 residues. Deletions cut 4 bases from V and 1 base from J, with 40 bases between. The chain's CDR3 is CALGALSYQRMYWGPLPATDKLIF. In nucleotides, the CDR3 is TGTGCTCTTGGGGCTCTTTCCTACCAGAGAATGTACTGGGGGCCCCTCCCTGCCACCGATAAACTCATCTTT.

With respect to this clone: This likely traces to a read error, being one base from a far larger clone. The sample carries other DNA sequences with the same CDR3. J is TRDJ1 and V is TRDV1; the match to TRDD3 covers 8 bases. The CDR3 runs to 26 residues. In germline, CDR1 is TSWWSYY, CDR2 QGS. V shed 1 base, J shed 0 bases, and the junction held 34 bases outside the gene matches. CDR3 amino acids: CALGEPSPFSTFILLGAPAYTDKLIF. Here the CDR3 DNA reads TGTGCTCTTGGGGAACCTTCGCCCTTTTCTACGTTTATACTACTGGGGGCCCCGGCGTACACCGATAAACTCATCTTT.

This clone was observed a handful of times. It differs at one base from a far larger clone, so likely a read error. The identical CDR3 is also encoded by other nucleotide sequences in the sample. The CDR3 nucleotides read TGTGCTCTTGGGGAACGTCCGAGGGCTACACTGGGGGGACACACCGACCCAACCGACAAACTCATCTTT. Translating gives CALGERPRATLGGHTDPTDKLIF. The chain combines TRDV1 with TRDJ1; 8 bases are shared with TRDD3. The J gene, missing from TCRdb, was assigned here through DNA to germline matching. Germline V gene sequence: CDR1 TSWWSYY, CDR2 QGS. The CDR3 loop spans 23 amino acids.

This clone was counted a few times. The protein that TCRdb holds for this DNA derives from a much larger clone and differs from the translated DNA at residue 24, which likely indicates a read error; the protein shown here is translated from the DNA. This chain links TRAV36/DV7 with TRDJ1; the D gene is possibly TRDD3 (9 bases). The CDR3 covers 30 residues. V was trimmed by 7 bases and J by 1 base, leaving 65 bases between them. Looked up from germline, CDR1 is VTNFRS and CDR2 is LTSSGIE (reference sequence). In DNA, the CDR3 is TGTGCTTATACCTTCCTAGACGGCGTGTGGGATTCTGCAAGGGGATACGCTTATCCACCTACCTGCTCGTGCACCGATAAACTCATCTTT. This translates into CAYTFLDGVWDSARGYAYPPTCSCTDKLIF.